This T cell receptor beta chain was captured by sequencing in a study of regulatory T cells in long-lasting Graves disease (dated by TCRdb to about 2021). Regarding the complete study: Patients with newly diagnosed Graves' disease had been on antithyroid drugs for under 3 months. A total of about 35 samples underwent TCR sequencing, from about 13 patients with persistent Graves' disease and around 20 patients with newly diagnosed Graves' disease. Patients with persistent Graves' disease were compared with patients with newly diagnosed Graves' disease using TCR sequencing and RNA sequencing of peripheral blood. The study took place in China and was registered as a clinical trial.

The germline V gene supplies CDR1 KGHDR and CDR2 SFDVKD. The CDR3 runs 13 amino acids, cysteine and phenylalanine included. Only the CDR3 part of the read is kept: 39 bases, read in frame from the first base. The label giving this sample's time point can be read as: newly diagnosed GD, antithyroid drugs for less than 3 months. RNA was extracted from PBMCs in TRIzol for both TCR sequencing and RNA sequencing. The diagnosis of Graves' disease followed American Thyroid Association guidelines. Patients were recruited from an endocrinology department in Xi'an, China. Each patient gave approximately 10 milliliters of peripheral blood, collected in an EDTA anticoagulant tube. Ficoll Paque Plus density gradient separation was used to isolate PBMCs, and no additional T cell sorting was done. An Agilent 2100 Bioanalyzer and agarose gel were used to check RNA quality, while a NanoDrop 2000 measured RNA concentration.

Here is what the overall study found, with its caveats: Compared with newly diagnosed patients, persistent Graves' disease patients had lower TCR Shannon entropy and fewer highly expanded clones, which suggests clonal expansion. The small sample size was acknowledged by the authors as a limitation that may reduce accuracy. The study examined only peripheral blood because the primary lesion, thyroid tissue, could not be accessed. Persistent patients shared more public clonotypes among themselves (around 3,000) than newly diagnosed patients did (approximately 870). Preferential use of TRBV28, TRBJ1-2 and TRBJ2-5 was observed in persistent disease, whereas TRBV20-1 and TRBJ2-1 were favored in newly diagnosed disease. Only the TCR beta chain was sequenced and analyzed.

To note about this clonotype: The antigen it binds to is not known. A much larger clone is a single base away; this may be a read error.

Libraries came from multiplex PCR. For sequencing, an Illumina HiSeq 4000 was employed. To build TCR beta libraries, CDR3 regions were amplified by Arm-PCR using iRepertoire HTBI primers. Before sequencing, the PCR products went through gel purification. Regarding the original processing steps: A total of roughly 65 TRBV and 14 TRBJ segments were identified across samples and were used for gene usage analysis of CDR3 amino acid clonotypes. Filtered high-quality paired reads were merged into contigs using COPE and FqMerger. BLAST was used to align contigs to IMGT TRBV, TRBD and TRBJ reference genes, with CDR3 defined following IMGT. Any clonotype with a frequency above 0.1% was classified as a highly expanded clone. Shannon entropy was used to measure repertoire diversity, and the Gini coefficient was used to measure V-J evenness. A clonotype was considered public if more than one individual shared it. In TCRdb, the public reads were trimmed at Q25 with fastp and aligned with MiXCR, with productive beta chains retained. CDR3 protein duplicates are merged, each entry listing the most common genes and DNA. The V and J calls shown here were made by TCRdb, not taken from the authors' results. The sample table shows 450,000 to 700,000 distinct CDR3 sequences, and approximately 12% are seen once. Of the sample, roughly a tenth falls within the top ten clones.

The sample was also reused in another study, on T cells in Graves' hyperthyroidism and ophthalmopathy. The second paper states: Stable Graves' hyperthyroidism was defined as the absence of progression to ophthalmopathy over 18 months of follow-up. The hyperthyroidism patients were between 18 and 65 years old and newly diagnosed, with a disease duration of less than 2 months. Patients with uncontrolled infections, other autoimmune diseases, pregnancy or lactation were excluded. Diagnoses were based on clinical symptoms, serum thyroxine and TRAb, thyroid ultrasound and orbital computed tomography. For the first round of RT-PCR on the TCR CDR3, the HTBI primer set was used together with the Qiagen OneStep RT-PCR kit. Most expanded thyroid clonotypes (frequency above 0.001) were also detected in blood, a finding suggesting that blood repertoires may reflect thyroid immune responses. In cross-validation, a model built on a 13 V-J signature told ophthalmopathy apart from stable hyperthyroidism with over 85% sensitivity and about 81% specificity, and in testing the same model reached 80%/75%. During validation, the model predicted progression to ophthalmopathy a median of around 6 months ahead of onset, with just under 71% sensitivity and about 72% specificity. To identify distinguishing TCR V-J signatures, a discovery cohort of about 100 patients was used, comprising roughly 45 with Graves' ophthalmopathy and around 57 with stable Graves' hyperthyroidism. Whether ophthalmopathy could be predicted prospectively was tested in an independent validation cohort made up of 18 to 20 hyperthyroidism patients plus 17 patients who later progressed to ophthalmopathy. For training and testing, the 100 patients in the discovery cohort were randomly divided in a 7:3 ratio. In addition, the study compared T-cell repertoires in thyroid tissue and in blood from six Graves' hyperthyroidism patients. Following sampling, methimazole starting at 30 mg daily was given to hyperthyroidism patients, and high-dose intravenous methylprednisolone was given to ophthalmopathy patients. A second multiplex PCR round built the libraries, followed by size selection and purification. Sequencing of the libraries was done on an Illumina HiSeq2000 using paired-end 100 bp reads. SOAPnuke was used to process the raw data, removing reads that contained adapters or uncalled bases, had a mean Phred below 15, or lacked an exact match to the constant primer or identifier. COPE v1.2.5 was used to merge high-quality paired reads, and clonotypes were defined as unique nucleotide sequences. MiTCR v1.1 was used to align the clonotypes against IMGT TRBV, TRBD and TRBJ reference segments. The analysis included only V-J combinations with a frequency above 0.0001, which together covered roughly 99% of the repertoires. The TCS score was defined as the ratio of F50 (clonal expansion) to E x V (chaos), calculated using BLOSUM62-based TCRdist between CDR3 peptides within each V-J. Welch's t-statistics and random forest reduced fewer than 600 V-J features to 13, which were used in a naive Bayes classifier (R e1071). No statistical method was used to set the sample size in advance, and investigators knew the group allocation. The paper describes TCR Vbeta CDR3 sequencing of roughly 130 peripheral blood samples, made up of 43 ophthalmopathy patients, over 70 hyperthyroidism patients and 17 progressor patients.

This chain is built from TRBV24-1 and TRBJ1-5, with no confidently assigned D gene. Sequenced here: peripheral blood mononuclear cells (PBMCs), sampled at new diagnosis, from a patient treated with antithyroid drugs. This TCR came from a young man with Graves disease. Donor details come from another sample of the same person, matched by shared clones. CDR3 region: CATSTKSNKPQHF. The DNA reads as follows: TGTGCCACCAGTACAAAAAGCAATAAGCCCCAGCATTTT.